What follows are 20 T cell receptor beta chains derived from one specimen sequenced in a study of CD4 T cell repertoires in COVID-19. TCRdb's copy holds only in-frame clones and misses some; the assay was immunoSEQ multiplex PCR. This sample has about 75,000 clones, with under 90% found just once. Sequences were derived from CD4+ T cells from peripheral blood, sampled after recovery from COVID-19. Receptors originate from a human donor who had COVID-19.

Of note for this clone: Other DNA sequences of this sample code for an identical CDR3. The gene calls are TRBV6-1 and TRBJ1-2, with D hard to call. Deletions cut 1 base from V and 4 bases from J, with 7 bases between. This CDR3 has 13 residues. Germline V gene data show CDR1 as MNHNS and CDR2 as SASEGT. Here the CDR3 DNA reads TGTGCCAGCAGTGAAGACAGACCCTATGGCTACACCTTC. Residues: CASSEDRPYGYTF.

This chain connects TRBV27 to TRBJ2-2; D may be TRBD1 (6 bases). Trimming stripped 5 bases from V and 4 bases from J, with 11 bases between. Germline V gene lookup returns CDR1 MNHEY and CDR2 SMNVEV (reference sequence). The CDR3 contains 14 residues. Here the CDR3 DNA reads TGTGCCAGCAGTCCGGCGACAGGCACCGGGGAGCTGTTTTTT. Translated: CASSPATGTGELFF.

V and J are TRBV18 and TRBJ1-3; no clear D gene. This CDR3 has 15 amino acids. Germline V gene data show CDR1 as KGHSH and CDR2 as LQKENI. V shed 1 base and J shed 6 bases, with 13 bases lying between them. In DNA form, the CDR3 reads TGTGCCAGCTCACCACAGGGAACCGGCCAAAACACCATATATTTT. Translated, it gives CASSPQGTGQNTIYF. The variable domain in full, completed from reference TRBV18 and TRBJ1-3, reads NAGVMQNPRHLVRRRGQEARLRCSPMKGHSHVYWYRQLPEEGLKFMVYLQKENIIDESGMPKERFSAEFPKEGPSILRIQQVVRGDSAAYFCASSPQGTGQNTIYFGEGSWLTVV.

This clone was counted once. This sequence joins TRBV13 and TRBJ2-3, with D maybe TRBD2 (6 bases). The ends were cut back, 4 bases at V and 4 bases at J, with 15 bases in the middle. CDR1 is PRHDT and CDR2 is FYEKMQ in the germline V gene (reference sequence). The CDR3 has 15 amino acids. The CDR3 coding sequence is TGTGCCAGCAGCTCCAGGGACTCCTGGGCAGATACGCAGTATTTT. This encodes CASSSRDSWADTQYF.

The chain carries TRBV7-2 and TRBJ2-3; either TRBD1 or TRBD2 may supply D (5 bases each). Germline V gene data show CDR1 as SGHTA and CDR2 as FQGNSA. Trimming shortened V by 5 bases and J by 0 bases, and 9 bases separated the two germline ends. This CDR3 comprises 14 residues. Written as DNA, the CDR3 is TGTGCCAGCAGCGTGGGGGACAGCACAGATACGCAGTATTTT. The encoded protein is CASSVGDSTDTQYF. Based on the CDR3 plus reference TRBV7-2 and TRBJ2-3, the full variable domain is GAGVSQSPSNKVTEKGKDVELRCDPISGHTALYWYRQSLGQGLEFLIYFQGNSAPDKSGLPSDRFSAERTGGSVSTLTIQRTQQEDSAVYLCASSVGDSTDTQYFGPGTRLTVL.

The chain combines TRBV10-1 with TRBJ2-1; 11 bases fit TRBD2. Per germline, CDR1 WNHNN and CDR2 SYGVQD (reference sequence). Unmatched junction bases numbered 6, after V lost 3 bases and J lost 8 bases. The CDR3 is made up of 15 amino acids. The CDR3 spells CASSEFSGRADEQFF. The CDR3 DNA reads as TGCGCCAGCAGTGAATTTAGCGGGAGGGCCGATGAGCAGTTCTTC.

V and J are TRBV28 and TRBJ1-1; D remains unclear. This CDR3 has 12 amino acids. Per the germline V gene, CDR1 is MDHEN and CDR2 is SYDVKM. With 11 bases removed from V and 1 base from J, the gap between germline ends came to 11 bases. The CDR3 protein is CASRRGNTEAFF. For the CDR3, the DNA is TGTGCCTCTAGACGTGGGAACACTGAAGCTTTCTTT.

The chain couples TRBV30 to TRBJ2-5; D is uncertain. CDR3 length equals 11 residues. V lost 0 bases, J lost 4 bases, and 3 bases lay in between. CDR1 and CDR2 (germline): GTSNPN, SVGIG (reference sequence). CDR3 coding DNA: TGTGCCTGGAGTGTAGCAGAGACCCAGTACTTC. It codes for CAWSVAETQYF.

The chain combines TRBV3-1 (or the pseudogene TRBV3-2) with TRBJ1-3; 10 nucleotides align to TRBD1. The CDR3 length is 17 residues. After removal of 2 bases from V and 2 bases from J, the junction contained 6 bases not matched to a gene. Germline V gene data show CDR1 as LGHDT and CDR2 as YNNKEL (reference sequence). The CDR3: CASSQRQGTGAGNTIYF. Written as DNA, the CDR3 is TGTGCCAGCAGCCAACGACAAGGGACAGGGGCTGGAAACACCATATATTTT.

The chain links TRBV15 to TRBJ2-1, with D possibly being TRBD2 (6 bases). The CDR3 has 16 amino acids. Trimming removed 9 bases from V and 0 bases from J, with 18 bases in between. Per the germline V gene, CDR1 is LNHNV and CDR2 is YYDKDF (reference sequence). The CDR3 sequence is CATEGLPRSSYNEQFF. For the CDR3, the DNA is TGTGCCACAGAGGGACTCCCGAGGAGCTCCTACAATGAGCAGTTCTTC.

V usage is TRBV5-8 and J usage is TRBJ1-3; the match to TRBD1 covers 8 bases. The trim removed 3 bases at V and 3 bases at J, leaving 8 bases unmatched. The CDR3 has 16 amino acids. Germline V gene lookup returns CDR1 SGHTS and CDR2 YDEGEE. The chain's CDR3 is CASSSGRTGFGNTIYF. CDR3 coding DNA: TGTGCCAGCAGCTCGGGACGGACAGGGTTTGGAAACACCATATATTTT.

With regard to this clone: In the same sample, other DNA sequences code for this CDR3. CDR3 amino acids: CASNRGDTEAFF. In DNA form, the CDR3 reads TGTGCCAGCAATCGGGGAGACACTGAAGCTTTCTTT. The chain employs TRBV6-5 and TRBJ1-1, with D uncertain. Trimming shortened V by 7 bases and J by 3 bases, and 9 bases separated the two germline ends. The CDR3 spans 12 residues. The germline V gene encodes CDR1 MNHEY and CDR2 SVGAGI.

This clone has just a few counts. V gene TRBV6-5 combines with J gene TRBJ2-5; TRBD2 is a possible D gene (5 bases). The CDR3 spans 11 residues. The V gene's germline CDR1 is MNHEY and CDR2 SVGAGI. CDR3 coding DNA: TGTGCTGTGGGAGCCGGGGAGACCCAGTACTTC. Encoded protein: CAVGAGETQYF.

The rearrangement uses TRBV19 and TRBJ1-2, with 8 positions matching TRBD1. Trimming cost V 6 bases and J 3 bases; bases outside gene matches: 6. Germline V gene lookup returns CDR1 LNHDA and CDR2 SQIVND (reference sequence). The CDR3 contains 14 residues. CDR3 bases: TGTGCCAGTAGAAGAGACAGGGGTTACTATGGCTACACCTTC. This translates into CASRRDRGYYGYTF.

J is TRBJ2-7 and V is TRBV2, with 9 nucleotides matching TRBD1. This CDR3 is built from 17 residues. Trimming cost V 6 bases and J 4 bases; bases outside gene matches: 16. The V gene's germline CDR1 is SNHLY and CDR2 FYNNEI. CDR3 bases: TGTGCCAGCAGAAGAGGATTTTCGACAGGGGGTGCGTACGAGCAGTACTTC. Amino acid sequence: CASRRGFSTGGAYEQYF.

The chain links TRBV19 to TRBJ2-5, with no clear D. Germline values: CDR1 LNHDA, CDR2 SQIVND (reference sequence). The V and J ends lost 3 bases and 4 bases respectively, with 15 bases between them. This CDR3 region has 15 residues. The CDR3 sequence: CASSINLAALETQYF. CDR3 bases: TGTGCCAGTAGTATTAATTTGGCAGCTCTAGAGACCCAGTACTTC.

The chain joins TRBV5-1 to TRBJ2-7; 15 positions match TRBD2. The CDR3 consists of 18 residues. Per germline, CDR1 SGHRS and CDR2 YFSETQ. Unmatched junction bases numbered 5, after V lost 0 bases and J lost 1 base. The CDR3, as DNA: TGCGCCAGCAGCTTGGCCGGACTAGCGGGAGGGTTATCCTACGAGCAGTACTTC. Translating gives CASSLAGLAGGLSYEQYF.

The V gene is TRBV2, the J gene TRBJ2-2, with D perhaps matching TRBD2 (5 bases). Deletions cut 5 bases from V and 5 bases from J, with 15 bases between. Germline V gene sequence: CDR1 SNHLY, CDR2 FYNNEI. This CDR3 has 15 residues. For the CDR3, the DNA is TGTGCCAGCAGTCAGGACTCCGAAGTAACCGGGGAGCTGTTTTTT. Translating it yields CASSQDSEVTGELFF.

The chain links TRBV11-1 to TRBJ2-7; tentatively, D is TRBD1 (5 bases). There are 13 residues in the CDR3. V was shortened by 1 base and J by 3 bases, with 7 bases between the two germline ends. Germline CDR1 is SGHAT and CDR2 is FQDESV (reference sequence). CDR3 coding DNA: TGTGCCAGCAGCTTAGATGACAGCTACGAGCAGTACTTC. This sequence encodes CASSLDDSYEQYF.

The chain carries TRBV5-4 and TRBJ2-7; TRBD2 matches 8 bases. The V gene end was trimmed by 2 bases and the J gene end by 3 bases; junction bases not matched to a gene: 1. Germline V gene data show CDR1 as SGHNT and CDR2 as YYREEE (reference sequence). The length of the CDR3 is 13 residues. The CDR3 nucleotides read TGTGCCAGCAGCTTAGCGGGAGTCTACGAGCAGTACTTC. As protein: CASSLAGVYEQYF.